This TCR beta chain was captured in a study of blood T cell repertoires in COVID-19. Germline V lookup: CDR1 LGHNA, CDR2 YSLEER. Trimming removed 0 bases from V and 5 bases from J; junction bases left unmatched: 6. CDR3 length equals 16 residues. This clone appeared a few times. Per the study methods: Counts of nucleated cells, estimated from reference gene primer amplification, were obtained. The repertoire was sequenced with immunoSEQ multiplex PCR; TCRdb's copy has only in-frame clones and lacks some. Clonal size and the V and J genes are those of that table, whereas D and trimming came from the DNA. Of some 250,000 clones listed, roughly four fifths are singletons.

This clonotype originated in a woman aged 18-35 years with acute or convalescent COVID-19. Specimen: peripheral blood. This chain connects TRBV4-3 to TRBJ2-5; 10 positions agree with TRBD1. As DNA, the CDR3 is TGCGCCAGCAGCCAAGAGCTGACAGGGGGCGCTGAGACCCAGTACTTC. It yields the protein CASSQELTGGAETQYF.